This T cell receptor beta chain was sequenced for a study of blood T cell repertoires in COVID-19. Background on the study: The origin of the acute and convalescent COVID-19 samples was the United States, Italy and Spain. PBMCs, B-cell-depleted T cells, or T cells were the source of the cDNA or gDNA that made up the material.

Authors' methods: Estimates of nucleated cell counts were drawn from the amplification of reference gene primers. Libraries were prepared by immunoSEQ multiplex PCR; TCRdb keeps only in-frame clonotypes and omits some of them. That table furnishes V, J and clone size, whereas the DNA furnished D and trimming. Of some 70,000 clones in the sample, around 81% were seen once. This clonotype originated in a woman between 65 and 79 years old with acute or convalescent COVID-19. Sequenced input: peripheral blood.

The CDR3 DNA is TGTGCCAGCAGCGTAGTCCCACAGGGGTCTAATGAAAAACTGTTTTTT. The encoded protein is CASSVVPQGSNEKLFF. The V and J genes are TRBV9 and TRBJ1-4, with TRBD1 matching 7 bases. J lost 3 bases, V lost 0 bases, and 5 bases had no gene match. The length of the CDR3 is 16 residues. Germline V gives CDR1 SGDLS, CDR2 YYNGEE.